These 28 T cell receptor beta chains share one sample of origin, sequenced in a study of OX40 agonist ivuxolimab in advanced cancers. Repertoires were generated with immunoSEQ multiplex PCR, while TCRdb's copy carries only in-frame clones and drops some. Here the sample spans tens of thousands of clones, 84% being singletons. This material consisted of CD4+ or CD8+ T cells sorted from blood, taken in a trial of the OX40 agonist ivuxolimab. The receptors shown here come from an adult with an advanced solid tumor such as melanoma, head and neck, liver or kidney cancer.

The chain joins TRBV28 to TRBJ2-3, with D uncertain. V was pared by 5 bases and J by 1 base, with 7 bases between. The CDR3 contains 13 residues. CDR1 and CDR2 (germline): MDHEN, SYDVKM. This chain's CDR3 is CASSITGTDTQYF. CDR3 coding DNA: TGTGCCAGCAGTATAACAGGCACAGATACGCAGTATTTT.

This sequence joins TRBV9 and TRBJ2-2, with no clear D. V dropped 3 bases and J dropped 4 bases, with 4 bases sitting between them. The CDR3 is made up of 12 amino acids. Germline V gene sequence: CDR1 SGDLS, CDR2 YYNGEE. CDR3 nucleotide sequence: TGTGCCAGCAGCGCCGGCACCGGGGAGCTGTTTTTT. It is translated as CASSAGTGELFF.

This chain links TRBV14 with TRBJ2-7; no clear D. Germline values: CDR1 SGHDN, CDR2 FVKESK. The CDR3 consists of 12 residues. The germline V and J ends were trimmed by 4 bases and 4 bases, with 8 bases remaining between them. CDR3 nucleotides: TGTGCCAGCAGCCGGTCCGTTTACGAGCAGTACTTC. This sequence encodes CASSRSVYEQYF.

The gene calls are TRBV7-2 and TRBJ2-1; D remains unclear. Per germline, CDR1 SGHTA and CDR2 FQGNSA. The CDR3 totals 11 residues. V lost 6 bases to trimming and J lost 11 bases, with 11 bases between them. The CDR3: CASSNVYQQFF. The CDR3 DNA is TGTGCCAGCAGTAATGTGTACCAGCAGTTCTTC.

The V call is TRBV4-1, the J call TRBJ2-5; D is perhaps TRBD2 (5 bases). Per germline, CDR1 MGHRA and CDR2 YSYEKL. This CDR3 contains 16 residues. Trimming pared 0 bases from V and 2 bases from J, leaving 13 bases between. The DNA of the CDR3 is TGCGCCAGCAGCCAAGAAGTTCGACTATCACAAGAGACCCAGTACTTC. It translates to CASSQEVRLSQETQYF.

This clone occurred a few times. The chain uses TRBV28 and TRBJ1-4; 11 nucleotides align to TRBD1. CDR1 is MDHEN and CDR2 is SYDVKM in the germline V gene. V shed 0 bases and J 1 base; nucleotides not matched to a gene: 4. This CDR3 spans 18 amino acids. The DNA for the CDR3 is TGTGCCAGCAGTTTATGGGGACAGGGGGGGGTAACTAATGAAAAACTGTTTTTT. It is translated as CASSLWGQGGVTNEKLFF.

This clone showed up just a few times. V is TRBV27 and J is TRBJ2-3; D is unresolved. V lost 4 bases, J lost 3 bases, and 14 bases lay in between. CDR1 MNHEY and CDR2 SMNVEV come from the germline V gene (reference sequence). CDR3 length equals 15 residues. CDR3 region: CASSSSHKWTDTQYF. As DNA, the CDR3 is TGTGCCAGCAGTTCTTCCCACAAGTGGACAGATACGCAGTATTTT.

This clone was observed a single time. This sequence joins TRBV7-3 and TRBJ1-1, with unresolved D. Between the trimmed V and J ends, which lost 2 bases and 0 bases, there was a span of 10 bases. The CDR3 is 15 residues long. Germline V gives CDR1 SGHTA, CDR2 FQGTGA. The CDR3 nucleotides read TGTGCCAGCAGCTTAGTCGGGTCGATGAACACTGAAGCTTTCTTT. Protein product: CASSLVGSMNTEAFF.

This clone has just one count. The V and J genes are TRBV7-8 and TRBJ1-1; 7 positions agree with TRBD1. Unmatched junction bases numbered 9, after V lost 1 base and J lost 4 bases. The length of the CDR3 is 16 residues. The V gene's germline CDR1 is SGHVS and CDR2 FQNEAQ. The CDR3 protein is CASSLGGRGRVTEAFF. As DNA, the CDR3 is TGTGCCAGCAGCTTAGGGGGTAGGGGGCGAGTCACTGAAGCTTTCTTT.

V is TRBV7-9 and J is TRBJ1-2, with a tentative D call TRBD1 (5 bases). The CDR3 extends over 13 amino acids. Between the trimmed V and J ends, which lost 5 bases and 3 bases, there was a span of 10 bases. Germline CDR1 reads SEHNR; CDR2 reads FQNEAQ (reference sequence). The CDR3 bases are TGTGCCAGCAGCCCGGGGGGGGACTATGGCTACACCTTC. Translating it yields CASSPGGDYGYTF.

The V gene is TRBV7-2, the J gene TRBJ1-2, with 8 bases matching TRBD1. Per the germline V gene, CDR1 is SGHTA and CDR2 is FQGNSA. Trimming removed 4 bases from V and 4 bases from J; junction bases left unmatched: 11. This CDR3 is built from 16 residues. The CDR3 spells CASSSRTGPIPYGYTF. CDR3 nucleotide sequence: TGTGCCAGCAGCTCCCGGACAGGGCCCATTCCCTATGGCTACACCTTC.

The chain couples TRBV27 to TRBJ2-1; D not resolved. Germline V gene lookup returns CDR1 MNHEY and CDR2 SMNVEV (reference sequence). The CDR3 sequence is 12 residues long. V lost 7 bases and J 9 bases, leaving 13 bases between the germline ends. The CDR3 coding sequence is TGTGCCAGCATCGGACCGACCGGTGAGCAGTTCTTC. This codes for CASIGPTGEQFF.

The chain couples TRBV2 to TRBJ2-1, with D uncertain. The V end was cut by 4 bases, the J end by 7 bases, with 2 bases between. The CDR3 covers 10 residues. The germline V gene encodes CDR1 SNHLY and CDR2 FYNNEI. CDR3 residues: CASSANEQFF. The CDR3 DNA reads TGTGCCAGCAGTGCGAATGAGCAGTTCTTC.

CDR3 protein: CATLLSSVTDGYTF. The CDR3 DNA sequence: TGTGCCACCCTCCTGTCTTCGGTAACTGATGGCTACACCTTC. The chain has TRBV6-1 and TRBJ1-2; D call uncertain. The CDR3 runs 14 residues. CDR1 MNHNS and CDR2 SASEGT come from the germline V gene. Trimming took 10 bases from V and 6 from J, leaving 21 bases between them.

V is TRBV5-6 and J is TRBJ1-4; D is unresolved. Germline V gene lookup returns CDR1 SGHDT and CDR2 YYEEEE. Trimming removed 0 bases at V and 8 bases at J, with 2 bases between. CDR3 size: 11 residues. The CDR3 sequence: CASSLGEKLFF. The CDR3 DNA follows: TGTGCCAGCAGCTTGGGAGAAAAACTGTTTTTT. The full variable domain, completed using reference TRBV5-6 and TRBJ1-4, is DAGVTQSPTHLIKTRGQQVTLRCSPKSGHDTVSWYQQALGQGPQFIFQYYEEEERQRGNFPDRFSGHQFPNYSSELNVNALLLGDSALYLCASSLGEKLFFGSGTQLSVL.

The chain joins TRBV7-6 to TRBJ2-3; D gene uncertain. V was shortened by 4 bases and J by 0 bases, with 2 bases between the two germline ends. Germline V CDR1 and CDR2: SGHVS, FNYEAQ. CDR3 length: 12 residues. The CDR3 region is CASSSSTDTQYF. For the CDR3, the DNA is TGTGCCAGCAGCTCTAGCACAGATACGCAGTATTTT.

The chain recombines TRBV27 with TRBJ2-1, with a possible D match to TRBD2 (5 bases). Germline CDR1 is MNHEY and CDR2 is SMNVEV (reference sequence). The V and J ends lost 2 bases and 7 bases respectively, with 12 bases between them. CDR3 size: 14 residues. The CDR3: CASSLRGLGNEQFF. The CDR3 DNA is TGTGCCAGCAGTTTACGGGGATTGGGAAATGAGCAGTTCTTC.

V usage is TRBV7-9 and J usage is TRBJ2-3; 8 bases map to TRBD2. The CDR3 extends over 14 amino acids. Trimming removed 4 bases from V and 5 bases from J; junction bases left unmatched: 5. The V gene's germline CDR1 is SEHNR and CDR2 FQNEAQ (reference sequence). In DNA, the CDR3 is TGTGCCAGCAGCTCGGCGGGAGGAATAGATACGCAGTATTTT. This gives the protein CASSSAGGIDTQYF. Combining the CDR3 with reference TRBV7-9 and TRBJ2-3 gives the whole variable domain DTGVSQNPRHKITKRGQNVTFRCDPISEHNRLYWYRQTLGQGPEFLTYFQNEAQLEKSRLLSDRFSAERPKGSFSTLEIQRTEQGDSAMYLCASSSAGGIDTQYFGPGTRLTVL.

Turning to this clone: The germline gene is not matched at one end of the junction; a read error may be the cause. The rearrangement joins TRBV7-7 to TRBJ2-5; 9 bases match TRBD1. The CDR3 length is 14 residues. Germline values: CDR1 SSHAT, CDR2 FNYEAQ (reference sequence). The CDR3 DNA follows: TGTGCTAGCAGCTCGGGACAGGGTGGCGAGACCCAGTACTTC. Protein sequence: CASSSGQGGETQYF.

The V gene is TRBV25-1, the J gene TRBJ2-7, with D perhaps matching TRBD1 (6 bases). Trimming took off 8 bases at V and 0 bases at J, with 11 bases between the two ends. The CDR3 has 13 residues. Germline V gene sequence: CDR1 MGHDK, CDR2 SYGVNS. The CDR3 nucleotides are TGTGCCAGCGGTGGACAGATCTCCTACGAGCAGTACTTC. Its protein product is CASGGQISYEQYF.

This chain uses TRBV7-9 with TRBJ2-5; TRBD1 matches 9 bases. From germline, CDR1 is SEHNR and CDR2 FQNEAQ (reference sequence). J was trimmed by 3 bases and V by 1 base; bases with no gene match: 3. The CDR3 is made up of 15 amino acids. CDR3 sequence: CASSLETGGEETQYF. CDR3 DNA sequence: TGTGCCAGCAGCTTAGAGACAGGGGGTGAAGAGACCCAGTACTTC.

The genes are TRBV6-1 and TRBJ2-7, with TRBD1 matching over 9 bases. This CDR3 spans 15 amino acids. From germline, CDR1 is MNHNS and CDR2 SASEGT. V shed 6 bases, J shed 7 bases, and the junction held 13 bases outside the gene matches. Here the CDR3 DNA reads TGTGCCAGCAGCCCATCACGACAGGGGGGTAGTGAGCAGTACTTC. It specifies CASSPSRQGGSEQYF.

This sequence joins TRBV28 and TRBJ2-5; D remains unclear. The CDR3 runs 16 residues. CDR1 is MDHEN and CDR2 is SYDVKM in the germline V gene. V dropped 5 bases and J dropped 0 bases, with 16 bases sitting between them. The chain's CDR3 is CASSANGRSYQETQYF. For the CDR3, the DNA is TGTGCCAGCAGTGCAAACGGGCGGTCGTACCAAGAGACCCAGTACTTC.

This rearrangement joins TRBV28 to TRBJ1-2; D not certain. The CDR3 contains 16 residues. CDR1 and CDR2 (germline): MDHEN, SYDVKM. V lost 3 bases and J 4 bases, leaving 18 bases between the germline ends. For the CDR3, the DNA is TGTGCCAGCAGTTTGGCCGACTTTAGCCATTTCTATGGCTACACCTTC. Translated, it gives CASSLADFSHFYGYTF.

The chain uses TRBV11-2 and TRBJ1-2; possibly TRBD1 for D (6 bases). CDR1 and CDR2 from the germline V gene are SGHAT and FQNNGV. The ends were cut back, 5 bases at V and 3 bases at J, with 25 bases in the middle. The CDR3 runs 18 residues. CDR3 residues: CASSPLPRGGFFDYGYTF. CDR3 nucleotides: TGTGCCAGCAGCCCATTACCCAGGGGAGGGTTTTTCGACTATGGCTACACCTTC.

The chain is built from TRBV6-5 and TRBJ1-5; D uncertain. V was trimmed by 5 bases and J by 5 bases, leaving 10 bases between them. Germline loops: CDR1 MNHEY, CDR2 SVGAGI. This CDR3 has 13 residues. CDR3 region: CASSARTYQPQHF. The CDR3 nucleotides are TGTGCCAGCAGTGCTCGGACCTATCAGCCCCAGCATTTT.

This rearrangement joins TRBV29-1 to TRBJ2-7, with 7 nucleotides matching TRBD1. Per the germline V gene, CDR1 is SQVTM and CDR2 is ANQGSEA. This CDR3 comprises 14 residues. V lost 0 bases and J lost 5; bases outside the gene matches: 7. The CDR3 here is CSVEDPGQVHEQYF. CDR3 in DNA: TGCAGCGTTGAAGATCCCGGACAGGTTCACGAGCAGTACTTC.

The chain uses TRBV10-1 and TRBJ2-1; 7 bases agree with TRBD1. Germline loops: CDR1 WNHNN, CDR2 SYGVQD (reference sequence). V was clipped by 0 bases and J by 2 bases; unmatched bases: 4. The CDR3 covers 16 residues. In DNA, the CDR3 is TGCGCCAGCAGTGAGTCGAGGCAGGGGGCCTACAATGAGCAGTTCTTC. Residues: CASSESRQGAYNEQFF.